A selection of T cell receptor beta chains follows, all from one sample in a study of T cells in Graves' hyperthyroidism and ophthalmopathy. TCRdb called the multiplex PCR reads again in MiXCR, with one record for every CDR3 protein. The sample has 400,000 to 550,000 distinct CDR3 sequences, around an eighth seen once. Material: blood. The source is a woman under 30 with Graves' hyperthyroidism. The CDR3 runs from the conserved cysteine through the conserved F or W. Each record gives: J gene, D gene, clone size, V gene, CDR3 protein, CDR3 DNA. D genes are given only for firm matches. Expanded clones are given a class, and other clones once, few, many or no size at all.

J gene: TRBJ1-1; D gene: NA; clone size: NA; V gene: TRBV4-2; CDR3 protein: CASSQERTVGTEAFF; CDR3 DNA: TGTGCCAGCAGCCAAGAGAGGACGGTGGGGACTGAAGCTTTCTTT
J gene: TRBJ2-3; D gene: TRBD1; clone size: many; V gene: TRBV24-1; CDR3 protein: CATSDWGQRDTQYF; CDR3 DNA: TGTGCCACCAGTGATTGGGGACAGCGGGATACGCAGTATTTT
J gene: TRBJ1-5; D gene: TRBD1; clone size: many; V gene: TRBV6-1; CDR3 protein: CASSPTGGDQPQHF; CDR3 DNA: TGTGCCAGCAGCCCGACAGGGGGGGATCAGCCCCAGCATTTT
J gene: TRBJ2-2; D gene: TRBD1; clone size: NA; V gene: TRBV10-3; CDR3 protein: CAIDRGGANTGELFF; CDR3 DNA: TGTGCCATCGACAGGGGGGGTGCGAACACCGGGGAGCTGTTTTTT
J gene: TRBJ1-1; D gene: NA; clone size: NA; V gene: TRBV6-1; CDR3 protein: CASNTGLNTEAFF; CDR3 DNA: TGTGCCAGCAATACGGGGTTGAACACTGAAGCTTTCTTT
J gene: TRBJ2-7; D gene: TRBD2; clone size: few; V gene: TRBV7-2; CDR3 protein: CASKVAGGSHEQYF; CDR3 DNA: TGTGCCAGCAAGGTAGCGGGAGGATCCCACGAGCAGTACTTC
J gene: TRBJ1-1; D gene: NA; clone size: few; V gene: TRBV7-6; CDR3 protein: CASSLVPPIKGTEAFF; CDR3 DNA: TGTGCCAGCAGCTTAGTACCTCCAATTAAAGGCACTGAAGCTTTCTTT
J gene: TRBJ1-5; D gene: NA; clone size: many; V gene: TRBV3-1; CDR3 protein: CASSQQGFNQPQHF; CDR3 DNA: TGTGCCAGCAGCCAACAGGGTTTTAATCAGCCCCAGCATTTT
J gene: TRBJ2-5; D gene: NA; clone size: many; V gene: TRBV3-1; CDR3 protein: CASSQDVGLQETQYF; CDR3 DNA: TGTGCCAGCAGCCAAGATGTCGGCTTACAAGAGACCCAGTACTTC
J gene: TRBJ1-5; D gene: NA; clone size: NA; V gene: TRBV20-1; CDR3 protein: CSAGGKGGQPQHF; CDR3 DNA: TGCAGTGCCGGAGGGAAGGGGGGTCAGCCCCAGCATTTT
J gene: TRBJ1-4; D gene: NA; clone size: many; V gene: TRBV7-8; CDR3 protein: CASTIRGRYEKLFF; CDR3 DNA: TGTGCCAGCACCATACGGGGGCGTTACGAAAAACTGTTTTTT
J gene: TRBJ1-5; D gene: TRBD1; clone size: many; V gene: TRBV13; CDR3 protein: CASSYNAGTVNQPQHF; CDR3 DNA: TGTGCCAGCAGCTACAATGCCGGGACAGTTAATCAGCCCCAGCATTTT